This TCR beta chain is from a study of CD8+ T cells in alopecia areata. Remarks on this clone: Its antigen is as yet unknown.

Study conclusions and caveats: Clonality was higher in lesional than normal scalp, especially in alopecia totalis/universalis.

The authors extracted RNA and reverse transcribed it into cDNA as the sequencing template. Sequencing was performed with immunoSEQ multiplex PCR; in TCRdb, only in-frame clones are kept and a portion is missing. The data show a few hundred thousand clones, 45% to 70% seen once. V gave up 1 base and J gave up 6 bases; unmatched junction bases: 3. Germline V lookup: CDR1 MGHRA, CDR2 YSYEKL. CDR3 length: 14 residues. The chain couples TRBV4-1 to TRBJ2-1; 7 nucleotides line up with TRBD2. The source material was CD8+ T cells sorted from blood. This receptor was obtained from a human donor in good health. CDR3 loop: CASSQAGGGNEQFF. CDR3 sequence (DNA): TGCGCCAGCAGCCAAGCTGGGGGGGGCAATGAGCAGTTCTTC.